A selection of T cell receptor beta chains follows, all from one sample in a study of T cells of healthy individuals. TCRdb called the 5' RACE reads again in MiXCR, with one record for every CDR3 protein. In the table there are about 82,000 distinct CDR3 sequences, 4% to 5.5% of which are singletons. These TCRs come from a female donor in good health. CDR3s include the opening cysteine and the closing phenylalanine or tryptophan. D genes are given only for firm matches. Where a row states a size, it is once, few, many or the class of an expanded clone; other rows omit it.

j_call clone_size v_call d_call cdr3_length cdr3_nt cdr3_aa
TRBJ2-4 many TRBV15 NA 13 TGTGCCACCAGCAGAGATCCAACTACCATTCAGTACTTC CATSRDPTTIQYF
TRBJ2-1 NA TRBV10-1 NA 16 TGTGCCAGCAGCCCTAGGTCGGGCCCCCCTTACAATGAGCAGTTCTTC CASSPRSGPPYNEQFF
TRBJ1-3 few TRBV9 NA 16 TGTGCCAGCGCCCGACTCGAGGGGGGTCCCGGAAACACCATATATTTT CASARLEGGPGNTIYF
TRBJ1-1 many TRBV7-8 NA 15 TGTGCCAGCAGCCCCGTAGTTGTACGGGGCGACGAAGCTTTCTTT CASSPVVVRGDEAFF
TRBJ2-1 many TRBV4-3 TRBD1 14 TGCGCCAGCAGCCCGACAGGGGGGTACAATGAGCAGTTCTTC CASSPTGGYNEQFF
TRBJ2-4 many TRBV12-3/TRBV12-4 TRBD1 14 TGTGCCAGCACCAAGGACAGGGACCAAAACATTCAGTACTTC CASTKDRDQNIQYF
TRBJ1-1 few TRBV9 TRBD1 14 TGTGCCAGCAGCTTAAGACAGGGGAATACTGAAGCTTTCTTT CASSLRQGNTEAFF
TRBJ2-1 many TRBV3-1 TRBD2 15 TGTGCCAGCAGCCATTATACTAGCGGGAGATATGAGCAGTTCTTC CASSHYTSGRYEQFF
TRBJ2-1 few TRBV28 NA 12 TGTGCCAGCACTGACGGATTTAATGAGCAGTTCTTC CASTDGFNEQFF
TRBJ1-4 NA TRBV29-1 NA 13 TGCAGCGTTGGAGGGGCTGGAAGTGAAAAACTGTTTTTT CSVGGAGSEKLFF
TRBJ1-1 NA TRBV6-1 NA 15 TGTGCCAGCAGCCGAAGAAGAGGTCTGAACACTGAAGCTTTCTTT CASSRRRGLNTEAFF
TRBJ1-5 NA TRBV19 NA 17 TGTGCCAGTAGTATCGATACACCCAACAGATTACTTCAGCCCCAGCATTTT CASSIDTPNRLLQPQHF
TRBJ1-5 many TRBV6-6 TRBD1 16 TGTGCCAGCAGCTCCGGGACAGGGGGCGCGGGGCAGCCCCAGCATTTT CASSSGTGGAGQPQHF
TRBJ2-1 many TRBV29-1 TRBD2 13 TGCAGCCTTACTAGCGGGAGGTTAAATGAGCAGTTCTTC CSLTSGRLNEQFF
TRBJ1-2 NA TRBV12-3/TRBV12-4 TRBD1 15 TGTGCCAGCAGTTTCTCGACAGGGTGGAACTATGGCTACACCTTC CASSFSTGWNYGYTF
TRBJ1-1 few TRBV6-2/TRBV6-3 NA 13 TGTGCCAGCAGACCCGGGCCCCCCGAGAGAGCTTTCTTT CASRPGPPERAFF
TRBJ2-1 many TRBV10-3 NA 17 TGTGCCATCAGTGAGTCGGACCAACCTTGGGCCTACAATGAGCAGTTCTTC CAISESDQPWAYNEQFF
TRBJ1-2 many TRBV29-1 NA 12 TGCAGCGTAGATTACAGGGCGGATGGCTACACCTTC CSVDYRADGYTF
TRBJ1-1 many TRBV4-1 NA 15 TGCGCCAGCAGCCAAGAACTCGCCCGGGGGCGCGGAGCTTTCTTT CASSQELARGRGAFF
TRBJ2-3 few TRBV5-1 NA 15 TGCGCCAGCAGCTTGGTACAGCTAAGCACAGATACGCAGTATTTT CASSLVQLSTDTQYF
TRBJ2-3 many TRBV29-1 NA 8 TGCAGCGTTGAGAAGGGATTTTTT CSVEKGFF
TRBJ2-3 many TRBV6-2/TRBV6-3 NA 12 TGTGCCAGCAGGGGGGAGCCAGATACGCAGTATTTT CASRGEPDTQYF
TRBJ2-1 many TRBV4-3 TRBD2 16 TGCGCCAGCAGCCAAGATCCAGCGGGAGTCGGTAATGAGCAGTTCTTC CASSQDPAGVGNEQFF
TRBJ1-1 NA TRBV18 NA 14 TGTGCCAGCTCACCGGGGGCTGGGGTCACTGAAGCTTTCTTT CASSPGAGVTEAFF
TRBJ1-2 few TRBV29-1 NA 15 TGCAGCGTTGTTAAGGGGGGAAGGAGCGGCCATGGCTACACCTTC CSVVKGGRSGHGYTF
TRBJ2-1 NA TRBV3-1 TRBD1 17 TGTGCCAGCAGCTTTAAAGTCGGGACAGGGGGCCTCAATGAGCAGTTCTTC CASSFKVGTGGLNEQFF
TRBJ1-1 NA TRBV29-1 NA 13 TGCAGCGTTGTGGGGGGGGGCAACACTGAAGCTTTCTTT CSVVGGGNTEAFF
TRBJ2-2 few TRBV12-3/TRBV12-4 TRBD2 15 TGTGCCAGCGGAATAGCGGGAGTAAACACCGGGGAGCTGTTTTTT CASGIAGVNTGELFF
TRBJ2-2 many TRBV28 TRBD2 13 TGTGCCAGCAGTCTCTTAGCGGGAGGAGAGCTGTTTTTT CASSLLAGGELFF
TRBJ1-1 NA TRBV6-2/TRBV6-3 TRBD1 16 TGTGCCAGCAGTTACTTCGACAGGGGGCGAAATCCTGAAGCTTTCTTT CASSYFDRGRNPEAFF
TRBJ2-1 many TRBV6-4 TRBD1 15 TGTGCCAGCAGTGACTCGACAGGGGGCTACAATGAGCAGTTCTTC CASSDSTGGYNEQFF
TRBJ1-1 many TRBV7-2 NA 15 TGTGCCAGCAGCTTAGAAGGCCGGATGAACACTGAAGCTTTCTTT CASSLEGRMNTEAFF
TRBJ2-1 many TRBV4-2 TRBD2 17 TGTGCCAGCAGCCAAGAGGGGACTAGCCTCCTACGTGATGAGCAGTTCTTC CASSQEGTSLLRDEQFF
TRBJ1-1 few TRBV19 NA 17 TGTGCCAGTAGATCGAGATCCCAGGGGCGAGGCGCCACTGAAGCTTTCTTT CASRSRSQGRGATEAFF
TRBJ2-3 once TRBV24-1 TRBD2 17 TGTGCCACCAGTGATACCCCCGGGACTAAACTCACAGATACGCAGTATTTT CATSDTPGTKLTDTQYF
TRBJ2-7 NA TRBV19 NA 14 TGTGCCAGTAGTATTGGAACAGGGTCCTACGAGCAGTACTTC CASSIGTGSYEQYF
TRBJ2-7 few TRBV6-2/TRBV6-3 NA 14 TGTGCCAGCAGTTACGCAGCGGTCGGTGGTGAGCAGTACTTC CASSYAAVGGEQYF
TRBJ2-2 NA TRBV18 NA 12 TGTGCCAGCTCACCAGACACCGGGGAGCTGTTTTTT CASSPDTGELFF
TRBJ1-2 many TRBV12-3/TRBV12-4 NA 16 TGTGCCAGCAGTTACATTGTGGAGGGAAAGAACTATGGCTACACCTTC CASSYIVEGKNYGYTF
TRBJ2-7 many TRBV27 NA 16 TGTGCCAGCAGTTTGTCTTCGGGCCCAGTGGGCTACGAGCAGTACTTC CASSLSSGPVGYEQYF
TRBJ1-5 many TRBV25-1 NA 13 TGTGCCACCTCTAGCGGTGGGAATCAGCCCCAGCATTTT CATSSGGNQPQHF
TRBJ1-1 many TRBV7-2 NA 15 TGTGCCAGCAGCTCCCAAGGCGGCGGGAACACTGAAGCTTTCTTT CASSSQGGGNTEAFF
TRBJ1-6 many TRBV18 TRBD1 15 TGTGCCAGCTCAGACGTGACAGGGGGAAATTCACCCCTCCACTTT CASSDVTGGNSPLHF
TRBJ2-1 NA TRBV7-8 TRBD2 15 TGTGCCAGCAGCTCCCCTCCTAGCGGGGCTAATGAGCAGTTCTTC CASSSPPSGANEQFF
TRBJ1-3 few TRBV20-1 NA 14 TGCAGTGCTAGAGATAGGGAATTTGGAAACACCATATATTTT CSARDREFGNTIYF
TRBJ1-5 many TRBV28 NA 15 TGTGCCAGCAGTTTCTTTTTGAGTACTAATCAGCCCCAGCATTTT CASSFFLSTNQPQHF
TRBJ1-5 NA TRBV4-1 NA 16 TGCGCCAGCAGCCAAGATGTGGGGGGGGGGGTCCGGCCCCAGCATTTT CASSQDVGGGVRPQHF
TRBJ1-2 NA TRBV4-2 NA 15 TGTGCCAGCAGCCAAGATGAGGGGTGGCGGTATGGCTACACCTTC CASSQDEGWRYGYTF
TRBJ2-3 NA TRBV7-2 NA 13 TGTGCCAGCAGCTTAGAGGCTCCTCATACGCAGTATTTT CASSLEAPHTQYF
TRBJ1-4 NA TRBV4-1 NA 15 TGCGCCAGCAGCCCCCGGGCCGCTTCAAGGGAAAAACTGTTTTTT CASSPRAASREKLFF
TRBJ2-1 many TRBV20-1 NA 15 TGCAGTGCTCAATCGCGGAGGGCCTCCTACAATGAGCAGTTCTTC CSAQSRRASYNEQFF
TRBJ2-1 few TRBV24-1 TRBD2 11 TGTGCCACCTATGGGGGGGATGAGCAGTTCTTC CATYGGDEQFF
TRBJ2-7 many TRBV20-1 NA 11 TGCAGTGCTGGGACCTTCTACGAGCAGTACTTC CSAGTFYEQYF
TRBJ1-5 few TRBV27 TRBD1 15 TGTGCCAGCTCAACCGGGACAGGGATCAATCAGCCCCAGCATTTT CASSTGTGINQPQHF
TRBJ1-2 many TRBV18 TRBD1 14 TGTGCCAGCTCAGTGGACAGGGGTAACTATGGCTACACCTTC CASSVDRGNYGYTF
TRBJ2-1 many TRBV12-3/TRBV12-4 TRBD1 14 TGTGCCAGCAGGGGGGGGACAGGGAGGAATGAGCAGTTCTTC CASRGGTGRNEQFF
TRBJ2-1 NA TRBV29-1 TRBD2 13 TGCAGCGTTGCGCGCGGGAGCTACAATGAGCAGTTCTTC CSVARGSYNEQFF